This is a list of T cell receptor beta chains from one sample in a study of long-term antiretroviral therapy in people with HIV. The method was immunoSEQ multiplex PCR; TCRdb's version includes in-frame clones alone and lacks a portion of them. Of some 33,000 clones listed, over 70% are singletons. This specimen consisted of unsorted PBMCs, obtained 0.6 years after starting antiretroviral therapy. These receptors all stem from a young man with HIV. CDR3s include the opening cysteine and the closing phenylalanine or tryptophan. Fields, in order: V gene, clone size, D gene, J gene, CDR3 DNA, CDR3 protein. The D gene is left open where the match is weak. A row's size may be missing; if present it is once, few, many or a size class.

TRBV11-2	-	-	TRBJ2-7	TGTGCCAGCAGCTGGGGACCGGCCTACGAGCAGTACTTC	CASSWGPAYEQYF
TRBV28	-	-	TRBJ1-2	TGTGCCAGCAGCGGCGGGGTGGGCTTTGGCAACTATGGCTACACCTTC	CASSGGVGFGNYGYTF
TRBV7-2	-	-	TRBJ1-1	TGTGCCAGCAGCTTAGGAAGCCTCACAGGGAAGGAGGTCTTT	CASSLGSLTGKEVF
TRBV7-2	few	-	TRBJ2-1	TGTGCCAGCAGCTGCGCCGAAGACAGGAGCTACAATGAGCAGTTCTTC	CASSCAEDRSYNEQFF
TRBV18	-	TRBD1	TRBJ1-4	TGTGCCAGCTCAGTACCGGGACAGACTGAAAAACTGTTTTTT	CASSVPGQTEKLFF
TRBV19	few	-	TRBJ2-3	TGTGCCAGTAGTAACTCAGATACGCAGTATTTT	CASSNSDTQYF
TRBV7-2	few	TRBD1	TRBJ2-7	TGTGCCAGCAGCCCGGGACAGGAGTCGAGGAAGCAGTACTTC	CASSPGQESRKQYF
TRBV11-2	-	-	TRBJ2-7	TGTGCCAGCAGGCCGACAGGAGGGTCCGGTGCGCAGTACTTC	CASRPTGGSGAQYF
TRBV9	-	-	TRBJ1-1	TGTGCCAGCAGCGTAGCGCAGTCCACTGAAGCTTTCTTT	CASSVAQSTEAFF
TRBV29-1	-	TRBD2	TRBJ2-1	TGCAGCGTTGAACGCTTGGCGGGAGGGGGGAGAAATGAGCAGTTCTTC	CSVERLAGGGRNEQFF
TRBV12-5	-	TRBD2	TRBJ2-2	TGTGCTAGTGGTTTGGCCCCCAGTAGCGGGCCCACCGGGGAGCTGTTTTTT	CASGLAPSSGPTGELFF
TRBV11-2	-	-	TRBJ2-1	TGTGCCAGCAGCCGCACTAGGGCGCCTTACGATGAGCAGTTCTTC	CASSRTRAPYDEQFF
TRBV11-3	once	-	TRBJ1-1	TGTGCCAGCAGCCGTAAGGGACAAGAAGCTTTCTTT	CASSRKGQEAFF
TRBV6-5	-	TRBD2	TRBJ2-7	TGTGCCAGCAGTTACTTTGGGGGAGGGCCAAACGAGCAGTACTTC	CASSYFGGGPNEQYF
TRBV2	-	-	TRBJ2-7	TGTGCCAGCAGTAACTACAAGGAGGGAGAGCAGTACTTC	CASSNYKEGEQYF
TRBV27	-	TRBD1	TRBJ1-5	TGTGCCAGCAGTTTATCGTTAGGGGGCGGTCAGCCCCAGCATTTT	CASSLSLGGGQPQHF
TRBV28	few	TRBD1	TRBJ1-2	TGTGCCAGCAGTTTAGGGACAGAGTATGGCTACACCTTC	CASSLGTEYGYTF
TRBV19	few	TRBD1	TRBJ1-4	TGTGCCAGTAGTAGCCGGGACAGCCCTAATGAAAAACTGTTTTTT	CASSSRDSPNEKLFF
TRBV5-3	few	TRBD1	TRBJ1-5	TGTGCCAGCAGCTCGAGGGGGCAAAGCAATCAGCCCCAGCATTTT	CASSSRGQSNQPQHF
TRBV18	-	TRBD2	TRBJ2-5	TGTGCCAGCTCCCCGGGACTAGGGGAGACCCAGTACTTC	CASSPGLGETQYF
TRBV7-9	-	-	TRBJ1-1	TGTGCCAGCAGCTTAGGTGGGGCGGACACTGAAGCTTTCTTT	CASSLGGADTEAFF
TRBV27	-	TRBD2	TRBJ2-1	TGTGCCAGCAGCGGGCCTAGCGGATACAATGAGCAGTTCTTC	CASSGPSGYNEQFF
TRBV4-3	-	-	TRBJ1-4	TGCGCCAGCAGCCAAGATTTTGGGCAGGGTAAACTGTTTTTT	CASSQDFGQGKLFF
TRBV5-1	once	TRBD1	TRBJ2-7	TGCGCCAGCAGCTCTCGGCAGGGGGTCTACGAGCAGTACTTC	CASSSRQGVYEQYF
TRBV28	-	TRBD1	TRBJ1-5	TGTGCCAGCAGTTCCTTAACAGGGGGAATAGGGCCCCAGCATTTT	CASSSLTGGIGPQHF
TRBV6-1	-	-	TRBJ2-7	TGTGCCAGCAGTGCACGAGCAGGGTTGTACGAGCAGTACTTC	CASSARAGLYEQYF
TRBV18	-	-	TRBJ2-3	TGTGCCAGCTCACCACGCGGTCTCGCAGATACGCAGTATTTT	CASSPRGLADTQYF
TRBV28	-	TRBD1	TRBJ1-2	TGTGCCAGCAGTTTAAGGGGACAGCCCTATGGCTACACCTTC	CASSLRGQPYGYTF
TRBV7-9	-	-	TRBJ1-4	TGTGCCAGCAGCTATGTACGGGGAACTAATGAAAAACTGTTTTTT	CASSYVRGTNEKLFF
TRBV5-1	once	-	TRBJ2-5	TGCGCCAGCAGCTTGGGATCGAGCCGAACCGGCCAAGAGACCCAGTACTTC	CASSLGSSRTGQETQYF
TRBV7-2	-	-	TRBJ2-1	TGTGCCAGCAGCTTAGACGGCTCCTTCAATGAGCAGTTCTTC	CASSLDGSFNEQFF
TRBV27	-	TRBD1	TRBJ2-7	TGTGCCAGCAGTTCCAGGACAGGGTACGAGCAGTACTTC	CASSSRTGYEQYF
TRBV4-3	-	-	TRBJ2-7	TGCGCCAGCAGCCAAGATCGAGGAATGGAGCAGTACTTC	CASSQDRGMEQYF
TRBV6-5	-	TRBD2	TRBJ2-1	TGTGCCAGCAGTTATAACGGGGAGGGCCTTCAGAATGAGCAGTTCTTC	CASSYNGEGLQNEQFF
TRBV7-2	few	-	TRBJ2-7	TGTGCCAGCAGCTTAGACCACCGGACGTACGAGCAGTACTTC	CASSLDHRTYEQYF
TRBV9	-	TRBD2	TRBJ2-5	TGTGCCAGCAGCGTAGGCCGGACTAGCGGAATACAAGAGACCCAGTACTTC	CASSVGRTSGIQETQYF
TRBV5-1	-	TRBD2	TRBJ2-2	TGCGCCAGCAGCTTGTACGGGACTACCCAGAGGGGCACCGGGGAGCTGTTTTTT	CASSLYGTTQRGTGELFF
TRBV4-1	-	-	TRBJ1-4	TGCGCCAGCAGCGCCATCCAGGGTAATGAAAAACTGTTTTTT	CASSAIQGNEKLFF
TRBV14	-	-	TRBJ2-1	TGTGCCAGCAGCCAAGGACACTCGAGCTACAATGAGCAGTTCTTC	CASSQGHSSYNEQFF
TRBV7-9	-	TRBD2	TRBJ2-7	TGTGCCAGCACCCCTCACCCGGGACTAGCGGGAGTCGAGCAGTACTTC	CASTPHPGLAGVEQYF
TRBV2	-	TRBD2	TRBJ2-6	TGTGCCAGCAAGCTGCGGGAGAGCTCTGGGGCCAACGTCCTGACTTTC	CASKLRESSGANVLTF
TRBV4-1	-	TRBD2	TRBJ2-1	TGCGCCAGCAGCCAAGATTCGCCTAGCGGGAGTTTTTTAGAGCAGTTCTTC	CASSQDSPSGSFLEQFF
TRBV4-3	-	-	TRBJ2-1	TGCGCCAGCAGCCAAGCCTGGGCCTCATCCGGGGAGCAGTTCTTC	CASSQAWASSGEQFF
TRBV7-8	once	TRBD1	TRBJ2-5	TGTGCCAGCAGCACGACAGGGCTGGGTGAGACCCAGTACTTC	CASSTTGLGETQYF
TRBV10-3	-	-	TRBJ2-7	TGTGCCATCGGTGAGGGGCGCGCCTACGAGCAGTACTTC	CAIGEGRAYEQYF
TRBV7-8	-	-	TRBJ2-7	TGTGCCAGCAGCTTACCCAGCTCCTACGAGCAGTACTTC	CASSLPSSYEQYF
TRBV13	-	-	TRBJ2-7	TGTGCCAGCAGCTTAGGGTCCTACGAGCAGTACTTC	CASSLGSYEQYF
TRBV27	-	-	TRBJ2-1	TGTGCCAGCAGTCTGGGACTTGCGAGCTCCTACAATGAGCAGTTCTTC	CASSLGLASSYNEQFF
TRBV18	once	-	TRBJ2-4	TGTGCCAGCTCACCACCCCAGGAGAGGGTCAAAAACATTCAGTACTTC	CASSPPQERVKNIQYF
TRBV11-2	-	TRBD2	TRBJ2-3	TGTGCCAGCAGCTTAGCGGCTAGCGGGAGTATGGGCACAGATACGCAGTATTTT	CASSLAASGSMGTDTQYF
TRBV28	-	-	TRBJ1-2	TGTGCCAGCAGTTTGGAACAGGGATGGCGCTACACCTTC	CASSLEQGWRYTF
TRBV27	-	-	TRBJ1-1	TGTGCCAGTGGTCGGGCTGTGAACACTGAAGCTTTCTTT	CASGRAVNTEAFF
TRBV6-6	-	-	TRBJ1-5	TGTGCCAGCAGTTACCCGGATCAGCCCCAGCATTTT	CASSYPDQPQHF
TRBV9	-	-	TRBJ2-7	TGTGCCAGCAGCGTCCTAACCTACGAGCAGTACTTC	CASSVLTYEQYF
TRBV7-9	-	-	TRBJ2-7	TGTGCCAGCAGCTTCGGAGTTGCTTACGAGCAGTACTTC	CASSFGVAYEQYF
TRBV7-2	-	TRBD1	TRBJ2-2	TGTGCCAGCAGCTTCCCGGGACAGGGGTTAACCGGGGAGCTGTTTTTT	CASSFPGQGLTGELFF
TRBV27	-	-	TRBJ2-2	TGTGCCAGCAGTGAGAGGGGTTCCGGGGAGCTGTTTTTT	CASSERGSGELFF
TRBV27	-	TRBD2	TRBJ2-1	TGTGCCAGCAGGAGGACTAGCGGGAGTAATGAGCAGTTCTTC	CASRRTSGSNEQFF
TRBV11-2	-	TRBD1	TRBJ2-7	TGTGCCAGCAGCGCTCGGGGACAGGGGGAAAAGTTTGACTACGAGCAGTACTTC	CASSARGQGEKFDYEQYF
TRBV6-4	-	-	TRBJ2-1	TGTGCCAGCAGTGCGGGTCGAGAGCAGTTCTTC	CASSAGREQFF